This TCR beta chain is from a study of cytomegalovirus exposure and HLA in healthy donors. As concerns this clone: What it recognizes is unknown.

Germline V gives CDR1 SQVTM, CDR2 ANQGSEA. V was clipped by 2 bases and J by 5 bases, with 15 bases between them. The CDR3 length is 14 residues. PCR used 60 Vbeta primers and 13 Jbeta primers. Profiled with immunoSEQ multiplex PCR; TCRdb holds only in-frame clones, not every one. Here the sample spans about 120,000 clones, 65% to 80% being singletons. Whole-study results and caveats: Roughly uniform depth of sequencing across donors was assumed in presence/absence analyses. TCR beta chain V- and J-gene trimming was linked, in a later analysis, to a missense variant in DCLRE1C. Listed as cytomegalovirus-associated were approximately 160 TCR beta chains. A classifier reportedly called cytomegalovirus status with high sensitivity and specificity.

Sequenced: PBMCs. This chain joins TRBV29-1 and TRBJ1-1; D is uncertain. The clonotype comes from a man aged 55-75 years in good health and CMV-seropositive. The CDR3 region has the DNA TGCAGCGTTGAACGCTCGAGCGGAGAGACTGAAGCTTTCTTT. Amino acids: CSVERSSGETEAFF.